Presented here are 30 T cell receptor beta chains from one specimen sequenced in a study of regulatory T cells in long-lasting Graves disease. As for time point: newly diagnosed GD, antithyroid drugs for less than 3 months. RNA extracted from PBMCs served as the sequencing template. Sequencing libraries for TCR beta were prepared with iRepertoire HTBI primers and Arm-PCR of CDR3 regions. TCRdb passed the multiplex PCR reads through MiXCR, listing each CDR3 protein once. This table holds around 460,000 distinct CDR3 sequences, 14% found once. This same sample was also part of a study on T cells in Graves' hyperthyroidism and ophthalmopathy.

The starting material was peripheral blood mononuclear cells (PBMCs), obtained at new diagnosis, from a patient treated with antithyroid drugs. The receptors were gathered from a woman between 50 and 59 years old with Graves disease.

This clonotype was seen more than once but under ten times. This chain joins TRBV5-6 and TRBJ1-5; D gene ambiguous. This CDR3 comprises 15 residues. The germline CDR1 and CDR2 sequences are SGHDT and YYEEEE. Deletions cut 0 bases from V and 2 bases from J, with 9 bases between. The CDR3 nucleotides are TGTGCCAGCAGCTTGGGGCAGGAGGGCAATCAGCCCCAGCATTTT. The encoded protein is CASSLGQEGNQPQHF. The full variable domain, rest sourced from reference TRBV5-6 and TRBJ1-5, is DAGVTQSPTHLIKTRGQQVTLRCSPKSGHDTVSWYQQALGQGPQFIFQYYEEEERQRGNFPDRFSGHQFPNYSSELNVNALLLGDSALYLCASSLGQEGNQPQHFGDGTRLSIL.

There are many counts of this clonotype. CDR3 DNA sequence: TGTGCCAGCAGGATCAACGGGATGGGCACCTACGAGCAGTACTTC. Protein product: CASRINGMGTYEQYF. The chain has TRBV12-3 or TRBV12-4 and TRBJ2-7; weak D call: TRBD2 (5 bases). Trimming shortened V by 6 bases and J by 2 bases, and 17 bases separated the two germline ends. The CDR3 runs 15 residues.

The sample holds many counts of this clonotype. The chain combines TRBV2 with TRBJ2-7; tentatively, D is TRBD2 (5 bases). The V gene lost 7 bases and the J gene lost 7 bases, with 20 bases spanning the gap. Germline V gene sequence: CDR1 SNHLY, CDR2 FYNNEI. The CDR3 is made up of 14 amino acids. The DNA of the CDR3 is TGTGCCAGCACCGTAGGGCCTAGCTTGGGGGAGCAGTACTTC. Translating it yields CASTVGPSLGEQYF.

A few counts support this clonotype. CDR3: CASRDGTSGGDTQYF. CDR3 DNA: TGCGCCAGCAGAGATGGGACTAGCGGGGGGGATACGCAGTATTTT. V usage is TRBV10-2 and J usage is TRBJ2-3; 15 bases match TRBD2. The germline gives CDR1 WSHSY, CDR2 SAAADI. The CDR3 length is 15 residues. Trimming cost V 6 bases and J 6 bases; bases outside gene matches: 4.

This clonotype occurred many times. The J gene is TRBJ1-1, the V gene TRBV5-6; D is ambiguous. V lost 6 bases to trimming and J lost 1 base, with 7 bases between them. The CDR3 spans 12 residues. Germline assignment: CDR1 SGHDT and CDR2 YYEEEE. In DNA form, the CDR3 reads TGTGCCAGCACCCGCCAGAACACTGAAGCTTTCTTT. Translating gives CASTRQNTEAFF.

This clonotype came up a few times. This chain joins TRBV6-1 and TRBJ2-7, with D possibly matching TRBD2 (6 bases). This CDR3 is 13 amino acids long. V was pared by 9 bases and J by 4 bases, with 16 bases between. Germline V gene data show CDR1 as MNHNS and CDR2 as SASEGT. CDR3 sequence (DNA): TGTGCCAGTAGGACCTCTCGGGGGTACGAGCAGTACTTC. It is translated as CASRTSRGYEQYF.

This clonotype was counted a few times. A read error may account for a junction end that differs from germline. This chain joins TRBV27 and TRBJ1-1, with D tentatively TRBD1 (5 bases). Looked up from germline, CDR1 is MNHEY and CDR2 is SMNVEV (reference sequence). The CDR3 has 13 residues. The CDR3: CASSWTPNTETFF. The CDR3 DNA reads as TGTGCCAGCAGTTGGACACCGAACACTGAAACTTTCTTT.

This clonotype was seen more than once but under ten times. The chain carries TRBV24-1 and TRBJ2-5, with D possibly called TRBD1 or TRBD2 (5 bases each). The CDR3 extends over 15 amino acids. Germline V gene sequence: CDR1 KGHDR, CDR2 SFDVKD. Trimming cost V 4 bases and J 5 bases, with 16 bases left between them. The CDR3 sequence: CATSEGPGTRETQYF. CDR3 coding DNA: TGTGCCACCAGTGAAGGACCCGGGACGAGGGAGACCCAGTACTTC.

The table lists this clonotype with many counts. V gene TRBV20-1 combines with J gene TRBJ2-1, with 9 bases identical to TRBD2. The CDR3 runs 17 residues. Germline-derived CDR1 and CDR2 are DFQATT and SNEGSKA (reference sequence). The J segment lost 4 bases and the V segment lost 3 bases, leaving 13 bases of the junction unmatched. As DNA, the CDR3 is TGCAGTGCTAGCTCCCCTTTAGCGGGAGTAGTTTACAATGAGCAGTTCTTC. It codes for CSASSPLAGVVYNEQFF.

This clonotype was seen more than once but under ten times. The chain combines TRBV30 with TRBJ2-7, with D perhaps TRBD1 (6 bases). The CDR3 runs 13 residues. The V end was cut by 4 bases, the J end by 7 bases, with 17 bases between. Germline V gene lookup returns CDR1 GTSNPN and CDR2 SVGIG (reference sequence). The CDR3 sequence: CAWNRDMVEEQYF. CDR3 coding DNA: TGTGCCTGGAACCGGGACATGGTAGAGGAGCAGTACTTC.

The table lists this clonotype with many counts. The chain carries TRBV6-1 and TRBJ1-1, with D unresolved. CDR1 and CDR2 (germline): MNHNS, SASEGT. This CDR3 region has 12 residues. V lost 1 base and J lost 9, with 9 bases in between. CDR3: CASSEEGRKAFF. As DNA, the CDR3 is TGTGCCAGCAGTGAAGAGGGCAGAAAAGCTTTCTTT.

There are a few counts of this clonotype. J is TRBJ2-7 and V is TRBV20-1, with a weak D call TRBD1 (6 bases). The CDR3 covers 14 residues. Trimming removed 4 bases at V and 3 bases at J, with 16 bases between. In germline, CDR1 is DFQATT, CDR2 SNEGSKA (reference sequence). CDR3 residues: CSAMTGLMYYEQYF. In DNA form, the CDR3 reads TGCAGTGCTATGACAGGTTTAATGTACTACGAGCAGTACTTC.

This clonotype has a handful of counts. The rearrangement joins TRBV7-9 to TRBJ1-2; tentative D call: TRBD1 (5 bases). The CDR3 consists of 14 residues. Germline values: CDR1 SEHNR, CDR2 FQNEAQ (reference sequence). Trimming shortened V by 2 bases and J by 2 bases, and 9 bases separated the two germline ends. In nucleotides, the CDR3 is TGTGCCAGCAGCTTAAGGGGACGCAACTATGGCTACACCTTC. Translating it yields CASSLRGRNYGYTF.

This clonotype was counted many times. J is TRBJ2-1 and V is TRBV7-3; 10 bases fit TRBD1. CDR1 SGHTA and CDR2 FQGTGA come from the germline V gene. The CDR3 contains 15 residues. The junction had 9 bases not matched to a gene; V was cut back by 5 bases and J by 8 bases. CDR3 protein: CASSHSGTGADEQFF. In nucleotides, the CDR3 is TGTGCCAGCAGCCACTCCGGGACAGGGGCCGATGAGCAGTTCTTC.

The chain recombines TRBV10-3 with TRBJ1-5; maybe TRBD1 (6 bases). In germline, CDR1 is ENHRY, CDR2 SYGVKD. The CDR3 runs to 14 residues. V gave up 4 bases and J gave up 7 bases, with 14 bases separating them. In DNA form, the CDR3 reads TGTGCCATCAGTGGGGGGGGGGCACTGCAGCCCCAGCATTTT. This sequence encodes CAISGGGALQPQHF.

This clonotype was seen at least ten times. V and J are TRBV28 and TRBJ2-1, with 9 bases fitting TRBD2. Germline trimming cut 5 bases from V and 9 bases from J; bases unmatched to any gene: 5. There are 13 residues in the CDR3. Per the germline V gene, CDR1 is MDHEN and CDR2 is SYDVKM. CDR3 protein: CASSIIAGAEQFF. DNA of the CDR3: TGTGCCAGCAGTATAATAGCGGGAGCTGAGCAGTTCTTC.

This chain links TRBV3-1 with TRBJ2-5; 14 bases agree with TRBD2. This CDR3 is built from 17 residues. Trimming at V came to 2 bases and at J to 7 bases, leaving 9 bases not matched to a gene. Germline-derived CDR1 and CDR2 are LGHDT and YNNKEL (reference sequence). The DNA for the CDR3 is TGTGCCAGCAGCCAACAGACTAGCGGGAGGGCCGGCGGGACCCAGTACTTC. Residues: CASSQQTSGRAGGTQYF.

This clonotype has just a few counts. This chain links TRBV28 with TRBJ2-1; D may match TRBD1 or TRBD2 (6 bases each). V dropped 7 bases and J dropped 6 bases, with 19 bases sitting between them. Germline CDR1 and CDR2: MDHEN and SYDVKM. The CDR3 is made up of 15 amino acids. The CDR3 nucleotides read TGTGCCAGCATCCTAGGGGGGAGGACCGCCAATGAGCAGTTCTTC. Translation gives CASILGGRTANEQFF.

This clonotype was counted ten times or more. This chain connects TRBV11-2 to TRBJ2-1; 9 bases line up with TRBD2. The germline CDR1 and CDR2 sequences are SGHAT and FQNNGV. V gave up 5 bases and J gave up 7 bases; unmatched junction bases: 6. This CDR3 comprises 14 residues. For the CDR3, the DNA is TGTGCCAGCAGCACTTTCCTAGCGGGGAATGAGCAGTTCTTC. It yields the protein CASSTFLAGNEQFF.

This rearrangement joins TRBV6-1 to TRBJ2-1; D is unresolved. The CDR3 has 13 residues. Trimming took off 6 bases at V and 12 bases at J, with 18 bases between the two ends. Germline V CDR1 and CDR2: MNHNS, SASEGT. The chain's CDR3 is CASSTTPELGQFF. The CDR3 coding sequence is TGTGCCAGCAGCACAACACCTGAGCTTGGGCAGTTCTTC.

This clonotype showed up many times. The chain recombines TRBV6-2 or TRBV6-3 with TRBJ1-5, with D maybe TRBD1 (6 bases). The CDR3 is made up of 14 amino acids. V was cut by 4 bases and J by 4 bases, with 11 bases left in between. Germline loops: CDR1 MNHEY, CDR2 SVGEGT. The CDR3 sequence is CASSSTGTNQPQHF. As DNA, the CDR3 is TGTGCCAGCAGTTCCACAGGGACTAATCAGCCCCAGCATTTT.

In regard to this clonotype: Its ends do not fully match the called genes, so a read error is possible. The gene calls are TRBV6-1 and TRBJ2-3; 13 bases are shared with TRBD2. Germline CDR1 MNHNS, CDR2 SASEGT. The CDR3 is made up of 14 amino acids. Here the CDR3 reads CASRLAGGADTQYF. The CDR3 nucleotides read TGCGCCAGCAGACTAGCGGGAGGCGCAGATACGCAGTATTTT.

This clonotype was seen ten or more times. The rearrangement links TRBV2 to TRBJ2-7, with 8 bases identical to TRBD1. J lost 4 bases, V lost 5 bases, and 7 bases had no gene match. Germline lookup yields CDR1 SNHLY and CDR2 FYNNEI. CDR3 size: 14 residues. The DNA for the CDR3 is TGTGCCAGCAGTTCCGGGACAGGTCGGTACGAGCAGTACTTC. Its translation is CASSSGTGRYEQYF.

Details on this clonotype: As the CDR3 is not closed by the conserved phenylalanine or tryptophan, this likely results from a read error. The chain joins TRBV5-1 to TRBJ2-7; 13 bases line up with TRBD2. CDR3 length: 17 amino acids. The V gene end was trimmed by 4 bases and the J gene end by 0 bases; junction bases not matched to a gene: 7. From germline, CDR1 is SGHRS and CDR2 YFSETQ. In DNA, the CDR3 is TGCGCCAGCAGCCCCCTGAGACTAGCGGGAGGCTCCTACGAGCAGTACTTA. Its translation is CASSPLRLAGGSYEQYL.

The V and J genes are TRBV9 and TRBJ1-1, with D possibly TRBD1 on 6 matching bases. The CDR3 runs to 16 residues. V lost 4 bases and J 11 bases, leaving 27 bases between the germline ends. CDR1 is SGDLS, CDR2 YYNGEE, per germline. The CDR3: CASSQGGRSQPKLAFF. The CDR3 DNA reads TGTGCCAGCAGCCAAGGGGGGAGGTCGCAGCCAAAGTTGGCTTTCTTT.

This rearrangement joins TRBV30 to TRBJ1-5, with 8 bases identical to TRBD1. Losses at the gene ends were 3 bases for V and 7 bases for J; bases not matched to a gene: 8. The V gene's germline CDR1 is GTSNPN and CDR2 SVGIG (reference sequence). CDR3 size: 14 residues. The CDR3 DNA reads as TGTGCCTGGAGGCCACAGGGGGGCTGGCAGCCCCAGCATTTT. Translated: CAWRPQGGWQPQHF.

This clonotype was counted a few times. CDR3 bases: TGTGCCAGCAGCCCCTGGACCATGCAAGAGACCCAGTACTTC. As protein: CASSPWTMQETQYF. The chain carries TRBV3-1 and TRBJ2-5; D unresolved. The CDR3 has 14 amino acids. Germline CDR1 and CDR2: LGHDT and YNNKEL (reference sequence). V lost 4 bases, J lost 2 bases, and 11 bases lay in between.

At least ten counts were recorded for this clonotype. The chain links TRBV30 to TRBJ1-3, with 7 bases that match TRBD1. The V gene's germline CDR1 is GTSNPN and CDR2 SVGIG (reference sequence). V lost 3 bases, J lost 4 bases, and 6 bases stayed unmatched. This CDR3 comprises 14 residues. The CDR3 here is CAWRETGAGNTIYF. The CDR3 region has the DNA TGTGCCTGGAGGGAAACAGGGGCAGGAAACACCATATATTTT.

The chain carries TRBV7-9 and TRBJ1-2; perhaps TRBD1 as D (6 bases). The CDR3 sequence is 14 residues long. Trimming pared 4 bases from V and 7 bases from J, leaving 16 bases between. CDR1 SEHNR and CDR2 FQNEAQ come from the germline V gene (reference sequence). The CDR3 loop reads CASSSVRGISGYTF. CDR3 bases: TGTGCCAGCAGCTCAGTCAGGGGAATTAGTGGCTACACCTTC.

Points on this clonotype: A much larger clonotype is one base distant, so this may be a read error. The chain links TRBV6-2 or TRBV6-3 to TRBJ2-5, with a weak D call TRBD1 (6 bases). CDR3 length: 15 amino acids. CDR1 MNHEY and CDR2 SVGEGT come from the germline V gene. The CDR3 is CASCYTGTLQETQYF. In DNA form, the CDR3 reads TGTGCCAGCTGTTACACCGGGACACTCCAAGAGACCCAGTACTTC.